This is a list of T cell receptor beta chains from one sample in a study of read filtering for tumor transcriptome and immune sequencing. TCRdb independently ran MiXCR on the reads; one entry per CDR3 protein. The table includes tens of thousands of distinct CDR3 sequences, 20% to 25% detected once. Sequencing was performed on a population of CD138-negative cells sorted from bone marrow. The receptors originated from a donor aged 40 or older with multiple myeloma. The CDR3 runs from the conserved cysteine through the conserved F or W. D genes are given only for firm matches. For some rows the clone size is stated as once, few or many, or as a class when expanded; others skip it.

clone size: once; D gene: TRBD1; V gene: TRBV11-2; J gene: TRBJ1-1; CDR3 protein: CASSLKEQGAEAFF; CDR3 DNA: TGTGCCAGCAGCTTGAAAGAACAGGGGGCTGAAGCTTTCTTT
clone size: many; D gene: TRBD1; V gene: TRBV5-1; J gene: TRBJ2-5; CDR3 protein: CASSLEVGQQETQYF; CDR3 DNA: TGCGCCAGCAGCTTGGAAGTGGGACAGCAAGAGACCCAGTACTTC
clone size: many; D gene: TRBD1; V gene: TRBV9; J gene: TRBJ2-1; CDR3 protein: CASSVDRRIHNEQFF; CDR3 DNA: TGTGCCAGCAGCGTGGACAGGAGAATACACAATGAGCAGTTCTTC
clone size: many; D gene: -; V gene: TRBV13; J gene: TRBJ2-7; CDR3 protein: CASSSGRQEFYEQYF; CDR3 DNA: TGTGCCAGCAGCTCCGGCCGACAGGAGTTTTACGAGCAGTACTTC
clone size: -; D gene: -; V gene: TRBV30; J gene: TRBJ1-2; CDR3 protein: CAWGQSNYGHTF; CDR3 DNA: TGTGCCTGGGGGCAATCTAACTATGGCCACACCTTC
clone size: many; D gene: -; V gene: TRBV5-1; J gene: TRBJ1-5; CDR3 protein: CASSLGRDQPQHF; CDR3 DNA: TGCGCCAGCAGCTTGGGGAGGGATCAGCCCCAGCATTTT
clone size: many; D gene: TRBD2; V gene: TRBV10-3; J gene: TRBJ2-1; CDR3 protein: CAISGGSGGSYTNNEQFF; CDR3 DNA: TGTGCCATCAGTGGAGGTAGCGGGGGATCGTATACGAACAATGAGCAGTTCTTC
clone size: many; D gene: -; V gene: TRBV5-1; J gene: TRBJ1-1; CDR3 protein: CASSLLRGEAFF; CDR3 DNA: TGCGCCAGCAGCTTGCTAAGGGGGGAAGCTTTCTTT
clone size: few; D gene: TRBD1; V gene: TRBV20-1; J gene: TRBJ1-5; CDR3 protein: CSARPGTGGGNQPQHF; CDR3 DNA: TGCAGTGCTAGACCCGGGACAGGGGGCGGCAATCAGCCCCAGCATTTT
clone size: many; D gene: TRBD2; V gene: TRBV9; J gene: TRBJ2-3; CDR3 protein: CASSVSAGFTDTQYF; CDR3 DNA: TGTGCCAGCAGCGTTTCAGCGGGGTTTACAGATACGCAGTATTTT
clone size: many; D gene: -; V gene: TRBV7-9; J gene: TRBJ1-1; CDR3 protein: CASSLLQGETEAFF; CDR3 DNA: TGTGCCAGCAGCTTGCTACAGGGAGAAACTGAAGCTTTCTTT
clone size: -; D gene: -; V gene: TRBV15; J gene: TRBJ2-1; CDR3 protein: CATSRGLPGDSKFF; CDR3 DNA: TGTGCCACCAGCAGAGGATTACCGGGGGACAGTAAGTTCTTC
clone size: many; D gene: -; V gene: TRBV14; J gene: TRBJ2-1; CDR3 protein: CASSQDGFSYNEQFF; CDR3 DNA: TGTGCCAGCAGCCAAGACGGCTTCTCCTACAATGAGCAGTTCTTC
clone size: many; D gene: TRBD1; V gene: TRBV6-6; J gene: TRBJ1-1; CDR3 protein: CASTLLQGFEAFF; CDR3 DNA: TGTGCCAGCACCCTATTACAGGGGTTTGAAGCTTTCTTT
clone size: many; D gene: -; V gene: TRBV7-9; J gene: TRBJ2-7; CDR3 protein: CASSLEVPRSEQYF; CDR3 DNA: TGTGCCAGCAGCTTAGAGGTCCCAAGGAGCGAGCAGTACTTC
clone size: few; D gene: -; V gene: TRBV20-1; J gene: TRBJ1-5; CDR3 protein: CSARLGRDGAQHF; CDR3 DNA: TGCAGTGCTAGACTGGGACGGGACGGGGCCCAGCATTTT
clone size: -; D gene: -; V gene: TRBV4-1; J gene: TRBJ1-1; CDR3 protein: CASSHPPGGTEAFF; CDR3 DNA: TGCGCCAGCAGCCACCCCCCTGGCGGTACTGAAGCTTTCTTT
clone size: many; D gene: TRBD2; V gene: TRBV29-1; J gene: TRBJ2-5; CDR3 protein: CSVTPGLAGEWAQYF; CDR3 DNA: TGCAGCGTGACCCCGGGACTAGCGGGGGAATGGGCCCAGTACTTC